The present T cell receptor (beta chain) was sequenced within a study of tumor-infiltrating lymphocytes in primary liver carcinoma. On this clonotype: At one end the junction does not follow the germline gene, possibly because of a read error.

The source of the blood RNA was unsorted whole blood, and germline DNA was extracted as well. Presurgery, approximately 4.4 milliliters of peripheral blood were collected. From about 530 ng total RNA, TCR beta cDNA was generated with a primer in the constant region. Employing slightly modified ARM-PCR, three nested multiplex PCR rounds were run, and these gave rise to the TCR beta libraries. Two initial PCR rounds of around 10 cycles each paired TRBV1-TRBV30 forward primers with a C-beta reverse primer. A single record per CDR3 protein comes from TCRdb applying MiXCR to the multiplex PCR reads. Of approximately 330,000 distinct CDR3 sequences detected, less than 75% appear once; the ten largest clones hold 5.5% to 7%. The CDR3 sequence is 14 residues long. Germline assignment: CDR1 SGHAT and CDR2 FQNNGV.

The sample was peripheral blood. This TCR was recovered from a middle-aged man with primary liver carcinoma and hepatitis B virus infection. The rearrangement links TRBV11-2 to TRBJ2-5, with D perhaps TRBD1 (6 bases). The CDR3 coding sequence is TGTGCCAGCGCCAACAGGGTGGGCCAAGAGACTCAGTACTTC. Amino acid sequence: CASANRVGQETQYF.